This T cell receptor (beta chain) was found in a study of T cells in Graves' hyperthyroidism and ophthalmopathy. Patients with ophthalmopathy all had a Clinical Activity Score of at least 3, a NOSPECS grade of at least 4 and duration under 3 months. RNA transcripts were the template for amplifying TCR beta CDR3 regions. A first-round RT-PCR of the TCR CDR3 used the HTBI primer set. In TCRdb, the multiplex PCR reads were re-called with MiXCR into one record per CDR3 protein. The sample has 360,000 or so distinct CDR3 sequences; nearly 15% are singletons. Sequences were obtained from blood. The origin of this receptor is a woman aged 55-70 years with Graves' ophthalmopathy.

The DNA of the CDR3 is TGTGCCAGCAGCTTATTAATCAGCTCCTACAATGAGCAGTTCTTC. It encodes CASSLLISSYNEQFF. The gene calls are TRBV5-6 and TRBJ2-1, with D unclear. This CDR3 has 15 amino acids. Looked up from germline, CDR1 is SGHDT and CDR2 is YYEEEE. Deletions cut 2 bases from V and 0 bases from J, with 9 bases between.